The clone carrying this TCR beta chain was counted only a few times. The target antigen is unknown. Germline CDR1 is SGDLS and CDR2 is YYNGEE. V was pared by 5 bases and J by 7 bases, with 21 bases of the junction left unmatched. The CDR3 consists of 19 residues. This specimen belongs to a study of T cells in Graves' hyperthyroidism and ophthalmopathy. Study-wide results and caveats: Ophthalmopathy stood apart from stable hyperthyroidism in a 13 V-J model.

RNA transcripts served as the template for amplifying TCR beta CDR3 regions. The HTBI primer set served for first-round RT-PCR of the TCR CDR3. TCRdb reanalysed the multiplex PCR reads using MiXCR and keeps one entry per CDR3 protein. The table records approximately 590,000 distinct CDR3 sequences, around a sixth of them present only once. Material for sequencing was blood. This chain links TRBV9 with TRBJ1-5; 10 bases agree with TRBD1. This receptor was identified in a woman aged 25 to 39 with Graves' hyperthyroidism. The CDR3 protein is CASRTIPGQGKEKGQPQHF. The CDR3 DNA is TGTGCCAGCAGGACTATTCCGGGACAGGGGAAAGAGAAAGGCCAGCCCCAGCATTTT.